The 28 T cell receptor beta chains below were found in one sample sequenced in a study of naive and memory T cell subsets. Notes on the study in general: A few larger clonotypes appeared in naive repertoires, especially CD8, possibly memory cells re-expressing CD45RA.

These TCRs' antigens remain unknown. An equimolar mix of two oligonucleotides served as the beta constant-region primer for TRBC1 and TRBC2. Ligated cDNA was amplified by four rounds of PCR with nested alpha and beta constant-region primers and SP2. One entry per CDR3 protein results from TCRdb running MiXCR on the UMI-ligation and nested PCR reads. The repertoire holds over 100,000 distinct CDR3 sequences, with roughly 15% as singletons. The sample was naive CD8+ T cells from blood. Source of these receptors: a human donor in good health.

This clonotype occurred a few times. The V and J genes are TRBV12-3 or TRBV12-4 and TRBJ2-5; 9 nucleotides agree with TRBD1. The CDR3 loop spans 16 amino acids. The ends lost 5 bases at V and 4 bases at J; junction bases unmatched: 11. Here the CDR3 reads CASSVRTGVIGETQYF. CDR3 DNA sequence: TGTGCCAGCAGTGTAAGGACAGGGGTGATAGGAGAGACCCAGTACTTC.

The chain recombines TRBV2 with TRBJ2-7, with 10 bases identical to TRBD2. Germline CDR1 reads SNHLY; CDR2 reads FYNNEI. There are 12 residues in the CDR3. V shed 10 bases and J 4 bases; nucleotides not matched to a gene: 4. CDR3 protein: CAMLLAGYEQYF. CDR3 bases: TGTGCCATGTTACTAGCGGGGTACGAGCAGTACTTC.

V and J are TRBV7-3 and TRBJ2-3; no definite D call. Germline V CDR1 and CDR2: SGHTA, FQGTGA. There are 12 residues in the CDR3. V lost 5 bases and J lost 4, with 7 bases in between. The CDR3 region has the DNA TGTGCCAGCAGCCCCCGGGCAGATACGCAGTATTTT. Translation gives CASSPRADTQYF.

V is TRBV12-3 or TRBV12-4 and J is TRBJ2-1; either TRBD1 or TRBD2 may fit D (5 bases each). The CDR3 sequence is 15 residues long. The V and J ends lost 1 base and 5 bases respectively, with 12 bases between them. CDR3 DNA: TGTGCCAGCAGTTTAGTGATCGAGGGGCACAATGAGCAGTTCTTC. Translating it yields CASSLVIEGHNEQFF.

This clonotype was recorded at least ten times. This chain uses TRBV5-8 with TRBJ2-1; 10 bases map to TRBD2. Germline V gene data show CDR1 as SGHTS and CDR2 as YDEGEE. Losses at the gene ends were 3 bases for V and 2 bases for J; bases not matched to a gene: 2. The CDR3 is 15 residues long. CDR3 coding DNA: TGTGCCAGCAGCTCCCTAGCGGGGGCCTACAATGAGCAGTTCTTC. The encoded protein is CASSSLAGAYNEQFF.

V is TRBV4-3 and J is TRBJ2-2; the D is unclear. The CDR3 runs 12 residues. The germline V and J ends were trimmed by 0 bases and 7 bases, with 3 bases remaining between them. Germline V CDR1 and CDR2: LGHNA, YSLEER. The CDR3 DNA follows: TGCGCCAGCAGCCAAGATGGCGGGGAGCTGTTTTTT. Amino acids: CASSQDGGELFF.

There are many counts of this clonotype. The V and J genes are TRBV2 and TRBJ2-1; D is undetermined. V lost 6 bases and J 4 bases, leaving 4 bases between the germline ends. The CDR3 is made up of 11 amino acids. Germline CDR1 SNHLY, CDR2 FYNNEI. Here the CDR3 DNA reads TGTGCCAGCAGCACATACAATGAGCAGTTCTTC. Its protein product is CASSTYNEQFF.

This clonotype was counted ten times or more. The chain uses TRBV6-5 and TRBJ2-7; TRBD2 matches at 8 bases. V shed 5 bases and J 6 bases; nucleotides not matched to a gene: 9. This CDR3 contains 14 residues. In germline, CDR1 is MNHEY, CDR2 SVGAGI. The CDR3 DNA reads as TGTGCCAGCAGTACCGAGCGGGAGTACGGCGAGCAGTACTTC. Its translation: CASSTEREYGEQYF.

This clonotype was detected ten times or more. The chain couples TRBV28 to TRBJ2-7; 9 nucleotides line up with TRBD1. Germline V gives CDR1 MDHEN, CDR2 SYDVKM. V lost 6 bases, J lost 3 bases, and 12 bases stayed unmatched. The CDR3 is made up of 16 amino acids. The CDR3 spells CASRSPFGTGSYEQYF. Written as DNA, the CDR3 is TGTGCCAGCAGATCTCCTTTCGGGACAGGGAGCTACGAGCAGTACTTC.

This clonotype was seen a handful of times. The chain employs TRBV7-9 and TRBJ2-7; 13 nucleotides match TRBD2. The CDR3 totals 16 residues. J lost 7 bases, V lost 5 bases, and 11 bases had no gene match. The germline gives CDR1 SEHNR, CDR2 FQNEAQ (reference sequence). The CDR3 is CASSPRTSGRVGEQYF. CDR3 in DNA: TGTGCCAGCAGCCCCCGGACTAGCGGGAGAGTAGGGGAGCAGTACTTC.

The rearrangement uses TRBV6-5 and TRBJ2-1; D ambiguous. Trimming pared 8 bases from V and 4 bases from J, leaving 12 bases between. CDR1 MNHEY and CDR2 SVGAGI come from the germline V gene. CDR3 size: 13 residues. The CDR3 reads CASSTAAYNEQFF. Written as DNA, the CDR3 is TGTGCCAGCTCCACTGCCGCGTACAATGAGCAGTTCTTC.

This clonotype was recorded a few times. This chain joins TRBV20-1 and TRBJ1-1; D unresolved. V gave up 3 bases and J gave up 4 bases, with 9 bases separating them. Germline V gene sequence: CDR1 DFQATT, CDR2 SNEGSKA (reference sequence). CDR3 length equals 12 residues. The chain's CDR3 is CSASPRSTEAFF. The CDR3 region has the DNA TGCAGTGCTAGTCCTCGTAGCACTGAAGCTTTCTTT.

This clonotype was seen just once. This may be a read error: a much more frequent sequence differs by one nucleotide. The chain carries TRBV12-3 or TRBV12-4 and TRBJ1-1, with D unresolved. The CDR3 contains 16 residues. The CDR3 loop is CAGSLRLLQENTEAFF. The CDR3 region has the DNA TGTGCCGGCAGTTTAAGACTTCTACAAGAGAACACTGAAGCTTTCTTT.

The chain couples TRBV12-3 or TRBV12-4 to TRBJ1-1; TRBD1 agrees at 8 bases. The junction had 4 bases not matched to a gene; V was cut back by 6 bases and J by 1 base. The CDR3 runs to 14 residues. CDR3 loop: CASRQDRGNTEAFF. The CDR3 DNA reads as TGTGCCAGCAGACAAGACAGGGGGAACACTGAAGCTTTCTTT.

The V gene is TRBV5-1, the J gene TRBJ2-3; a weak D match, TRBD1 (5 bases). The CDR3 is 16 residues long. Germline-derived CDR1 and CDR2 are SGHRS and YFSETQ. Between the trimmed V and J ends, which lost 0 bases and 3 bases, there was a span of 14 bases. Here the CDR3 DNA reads TGCGCCAGCAGCTTGGGAGTCAGGGTTTTGACAGATACGCAGTATTTT. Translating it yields CASSLGVRVLTDTQYF.

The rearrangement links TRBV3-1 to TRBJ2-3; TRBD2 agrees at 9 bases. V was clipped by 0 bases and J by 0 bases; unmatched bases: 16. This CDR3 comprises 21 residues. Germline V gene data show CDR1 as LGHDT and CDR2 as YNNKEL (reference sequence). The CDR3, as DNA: TGTGCCAGCAGCCAAGAGGGGAAAGGGCTAGCGGGGTATACTAGCACAGATACGCAGTATTTT. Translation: CASSQEGKGLAGYTSTDTQYF.

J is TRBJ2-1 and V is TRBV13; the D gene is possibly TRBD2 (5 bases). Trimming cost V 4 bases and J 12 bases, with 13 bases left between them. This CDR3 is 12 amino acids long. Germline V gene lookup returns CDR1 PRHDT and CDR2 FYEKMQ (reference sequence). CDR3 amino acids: CASSSQTSGQFF. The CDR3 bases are TGTGCCAGCAGCTCTCAAACTAGTGGGCAGTTCTTC.

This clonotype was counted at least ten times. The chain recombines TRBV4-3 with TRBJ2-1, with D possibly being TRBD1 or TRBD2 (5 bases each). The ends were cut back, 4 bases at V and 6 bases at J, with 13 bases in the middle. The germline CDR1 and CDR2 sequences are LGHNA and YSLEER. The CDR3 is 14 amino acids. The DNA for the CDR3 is TGCGCCAGCAGCCGGGGGACCAATAGCAATGAGCAGTTCTTC. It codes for CASSRGTNSNEQFF.

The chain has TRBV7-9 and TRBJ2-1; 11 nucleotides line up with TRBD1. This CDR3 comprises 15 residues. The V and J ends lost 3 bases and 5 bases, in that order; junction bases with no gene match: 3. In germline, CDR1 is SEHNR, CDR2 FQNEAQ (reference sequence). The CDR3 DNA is TGTGCCAGCAGCTTTGGACAGGGGGCTAACAATGAGCAGTTCTTC. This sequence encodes CASSFGQGANNEQFF. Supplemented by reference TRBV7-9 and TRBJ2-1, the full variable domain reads DTGVSQNPRHKITKRGQNVTFRCDPISEHNRLYWYRQTLGQGPEFLTYFQNEAQLEKSRLLSDRFSAERPKGSFSTLEIQRTEQGDSAMYLCASSFGQGANNEQFFGPGTRLTVL.

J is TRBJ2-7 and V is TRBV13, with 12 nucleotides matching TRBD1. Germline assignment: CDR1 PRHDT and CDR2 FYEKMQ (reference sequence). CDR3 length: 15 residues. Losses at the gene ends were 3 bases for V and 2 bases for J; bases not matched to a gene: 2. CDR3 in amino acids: CASSFGTGGTYEQYF. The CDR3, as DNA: TGTGCCAGCAGCTTTGGGACAGGGGGCACCTACGAGCAGTACTTC.

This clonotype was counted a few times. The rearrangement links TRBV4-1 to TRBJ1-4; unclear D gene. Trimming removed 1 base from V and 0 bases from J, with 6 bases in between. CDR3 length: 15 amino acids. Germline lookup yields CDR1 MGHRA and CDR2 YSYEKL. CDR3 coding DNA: TGCGCCAGCAGCCAAGGGTTTCCAACTAATGAAAAACTGTTTTTT. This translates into CASSQGFPTNEKLFF.

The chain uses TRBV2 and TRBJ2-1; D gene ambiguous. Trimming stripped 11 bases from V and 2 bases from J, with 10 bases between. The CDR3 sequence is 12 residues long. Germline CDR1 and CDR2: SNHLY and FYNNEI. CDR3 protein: CAGTTAYNEQFF. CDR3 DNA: TGTGCCGGCACCACGGCCTACAATGAGCAGTTCTTC. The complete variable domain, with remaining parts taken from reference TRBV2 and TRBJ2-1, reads EPEVTQTPSHQVTQMGQEVILRCVPISNHLYFYWYRQILGQKVEFLVSFYNNEISEKSEIFDDQFSVERPDGSNFTLKIRSTKLEDSAMYFCAGTTAYNEQFFGPGTRLTVL.

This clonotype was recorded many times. The CDR3 sequence: CSVRTSSSYYEQYF. The DNA of the CDR3 is TGCAGCGTCAGGACTAGTTCCTCCTACTACGAGCAGTACTTC. V and J are TRBV29-1 and TRBJ2-7; 7 bases are shared with TRBD2. Losses at the gene ends were 6 bases for V and 3 bases for J; bases not matched to a gene: 11. Germline assignment: CDR1 SQVTM and CDR2 ANQGSEA. The CDR3 runs 14 residues.

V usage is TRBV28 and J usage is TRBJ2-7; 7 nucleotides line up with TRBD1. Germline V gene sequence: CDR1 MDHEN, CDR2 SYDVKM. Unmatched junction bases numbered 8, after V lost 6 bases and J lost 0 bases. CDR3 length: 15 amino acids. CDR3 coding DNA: TGTGCCAGCAGAACAACCGGGACAGCCTCCTACGAGCAGTACTTC. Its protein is CASRTTGTASYEQYF.

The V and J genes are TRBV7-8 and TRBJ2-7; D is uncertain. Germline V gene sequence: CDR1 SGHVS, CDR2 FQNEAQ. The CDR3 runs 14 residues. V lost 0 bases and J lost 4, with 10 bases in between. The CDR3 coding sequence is TGTGCCAGCAGCTTAGCGCGGACCACATACGAGCAGTACTTC. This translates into CASSLARTTYEQYF.

CDR3 protein: CASEQETQYF. The CDR3 coding sequence is TGTGCCAGCGAGCAAGAGACCCAGTACTTC. The J gene is TRBJ2-5, the V gene TRBV6-2 or TRBV6-3; D is unclear. Germline CDR1 reads MNHEY; CDR2 reads SVGEGT. The CDR3 covers 10 residues. The germline V and J ends were trimmed by 8 bases and 2 bases, with 3 bases remaining between them.

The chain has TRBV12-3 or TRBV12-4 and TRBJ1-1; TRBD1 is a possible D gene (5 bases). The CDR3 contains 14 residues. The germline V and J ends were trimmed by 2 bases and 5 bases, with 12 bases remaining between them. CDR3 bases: TGTGCCAGCAGTTTATTGTTCGGGGGTACTGAAGCTTTCTTT. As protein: CASSLLFGGTEAFF.

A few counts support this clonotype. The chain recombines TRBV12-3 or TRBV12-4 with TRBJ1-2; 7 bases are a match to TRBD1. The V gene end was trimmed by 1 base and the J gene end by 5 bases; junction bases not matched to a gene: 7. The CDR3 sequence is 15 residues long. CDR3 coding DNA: TGTGCCAGCAGTTTAGACCCGACAGGGCCTTATGGCTACACCTTC. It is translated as CASSLDPTGPYGYTF.